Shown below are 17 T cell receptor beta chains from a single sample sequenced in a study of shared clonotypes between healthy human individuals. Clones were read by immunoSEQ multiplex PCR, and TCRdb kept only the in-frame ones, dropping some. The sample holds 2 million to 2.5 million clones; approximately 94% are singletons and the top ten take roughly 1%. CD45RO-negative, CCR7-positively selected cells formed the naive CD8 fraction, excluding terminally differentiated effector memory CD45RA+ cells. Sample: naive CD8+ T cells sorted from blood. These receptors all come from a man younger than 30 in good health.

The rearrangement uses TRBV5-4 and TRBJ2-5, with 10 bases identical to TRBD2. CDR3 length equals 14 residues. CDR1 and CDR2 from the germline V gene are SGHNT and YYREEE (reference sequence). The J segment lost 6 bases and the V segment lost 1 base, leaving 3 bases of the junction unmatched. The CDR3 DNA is TGTGCCAGCAGCTTGACTAGCGGGGACCAGACCCAGTACTTC. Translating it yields CASSLTSGDQTQYF.

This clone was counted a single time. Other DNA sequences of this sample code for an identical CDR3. The CDR3 coding sequence is TGCGCCAGCAGTGAGGCGGGCTACGAGCAGTACTTC. It is translated as CASSEAGYEQYF. The V gene is TRBV10-2, the J gene TRBJ2-7, with D possibly TRBD2 on 5 matching bases. In germline, CDR1 is WSHSY, CDR2 SAAADI. CDR3 size: 12 residues. The germline V and J ends were trimmed by 2 bases and 3 bases, with 5 bases remaining between them.

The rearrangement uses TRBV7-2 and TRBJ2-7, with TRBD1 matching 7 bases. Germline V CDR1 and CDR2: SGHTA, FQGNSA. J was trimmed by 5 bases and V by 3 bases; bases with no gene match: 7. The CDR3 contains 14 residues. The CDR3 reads CASSFPLQGDEQYF. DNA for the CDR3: TGTGCCAGCAGCTTCCCCCTCCAGGGGGACGAGCAGTACTTC.

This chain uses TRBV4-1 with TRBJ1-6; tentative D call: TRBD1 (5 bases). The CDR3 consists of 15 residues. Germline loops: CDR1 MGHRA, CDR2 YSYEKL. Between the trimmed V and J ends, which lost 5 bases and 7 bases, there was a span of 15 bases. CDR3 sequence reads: CASSAGLGLNSPLHF. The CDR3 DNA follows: TGCGCCAGCAGCGCAGGGTTGGGACTGAATTCACCCCTCCACTTT.

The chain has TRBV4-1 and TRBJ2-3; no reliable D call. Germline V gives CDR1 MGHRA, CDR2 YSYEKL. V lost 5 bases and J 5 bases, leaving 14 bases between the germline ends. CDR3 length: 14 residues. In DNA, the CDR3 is TGCGCCAGCAGCTTAATATCTTCGAAAGATACGCAGTATTTT. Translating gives CASSLISSKDTQYF.

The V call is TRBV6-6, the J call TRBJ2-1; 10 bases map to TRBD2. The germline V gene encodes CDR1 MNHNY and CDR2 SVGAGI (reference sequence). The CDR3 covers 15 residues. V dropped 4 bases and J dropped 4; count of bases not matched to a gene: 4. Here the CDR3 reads CASSSSGSGYNEQFF. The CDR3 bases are TGTGCCAGCAGTTCTAGCGGGAGCGGGTACAATGAGCAGTTCTTC.

CDR3 sequence: CASSLANEQFF. The CDR3 DNA follows: TGCGCCAGCAGCTTGGCCAATGAGCAGTTCTTC. The V gene is TRBV5-1, the J gene TRBJ2-1; D remains unclear. The V end lost 0 bases, the J end lost 6 bases, and 1 base lay between the germline ends. This CDR3 region has 11 residues. Germline values: CDR1 SGHRS, CDR2 YFSETQ. The complete variable domain, with remaining parts taken from reference TRBV5-1 and TRBJ2-1, reads KAGVTQTPRYLIKTRGQQVTLSCSPISGHRSVSWYQQTPGQGLQFLFEYFSETQRNKGNFPGRFSGRQFSNSRSEMNVSTLELGDSALYLCASSLANEQFFGPGTRLTVL.

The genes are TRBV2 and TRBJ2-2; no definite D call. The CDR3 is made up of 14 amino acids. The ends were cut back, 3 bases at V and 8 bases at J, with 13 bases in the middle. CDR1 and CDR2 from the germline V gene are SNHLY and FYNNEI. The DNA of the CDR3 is TGTGCCAGCAGTGACAAGGTGGTTGCAGGGGAGCTGTTTTTT. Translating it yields CASSDKVVAGELFF.

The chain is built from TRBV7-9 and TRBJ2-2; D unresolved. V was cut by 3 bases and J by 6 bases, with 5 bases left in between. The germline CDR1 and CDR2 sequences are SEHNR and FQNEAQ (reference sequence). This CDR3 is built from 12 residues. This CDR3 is CASSFLAGELFF. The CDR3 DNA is TGTGCCAGCAGCTTCTTGGCCGGGGAGCTGTTTTTT.

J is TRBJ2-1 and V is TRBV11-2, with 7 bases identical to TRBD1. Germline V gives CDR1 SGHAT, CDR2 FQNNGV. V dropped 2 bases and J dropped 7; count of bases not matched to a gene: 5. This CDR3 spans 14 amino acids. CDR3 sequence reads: CASSLPGTVNEQFF. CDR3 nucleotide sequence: TGTGCCAGCAGCTTACCCGGGACAGTGAATGAGCAGTTCTTC.

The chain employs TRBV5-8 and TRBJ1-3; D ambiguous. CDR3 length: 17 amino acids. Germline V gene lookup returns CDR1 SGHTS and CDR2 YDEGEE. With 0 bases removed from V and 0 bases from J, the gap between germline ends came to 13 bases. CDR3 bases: TGTGCCAGCAGCTTGGTGACGGGGATCAACTCTGGAAACACCATATATTTT. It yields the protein CASSLVTGINSGNTIYF.

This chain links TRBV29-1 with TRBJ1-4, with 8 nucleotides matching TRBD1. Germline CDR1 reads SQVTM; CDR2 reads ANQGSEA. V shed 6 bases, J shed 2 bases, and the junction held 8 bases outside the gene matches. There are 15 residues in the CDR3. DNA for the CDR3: TGCAGCGTGTGGGACAGGTTCGGGACTAATGAAAAACTGTTTTTT. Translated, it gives CSVWDRFGTNEKLFF.

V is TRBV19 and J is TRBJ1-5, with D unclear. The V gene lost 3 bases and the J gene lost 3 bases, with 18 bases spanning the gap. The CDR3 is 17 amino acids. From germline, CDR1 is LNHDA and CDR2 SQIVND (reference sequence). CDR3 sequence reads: CASSIQTRVQFNQPQHF. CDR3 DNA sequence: TGTGCCAGTAGTATCCAAACAAGGGTACAGTTCAATCAGCCCCAGCATTTT.

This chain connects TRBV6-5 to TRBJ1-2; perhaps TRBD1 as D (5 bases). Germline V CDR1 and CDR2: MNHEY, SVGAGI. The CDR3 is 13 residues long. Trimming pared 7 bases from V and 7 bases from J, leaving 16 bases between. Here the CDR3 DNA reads TGTGCCAGCAAGAAAACGGGGGAGATTGGCTACACCTTC. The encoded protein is CASKKTGEIGYTF.

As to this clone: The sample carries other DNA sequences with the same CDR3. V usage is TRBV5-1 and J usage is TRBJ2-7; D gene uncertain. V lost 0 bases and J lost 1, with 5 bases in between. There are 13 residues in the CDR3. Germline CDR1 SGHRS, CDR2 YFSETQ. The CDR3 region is CASSLAPSYEQYF. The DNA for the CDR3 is TGCGCCAGCAGCTTGGCCCCATCCTACGAGCAGTACTTC.

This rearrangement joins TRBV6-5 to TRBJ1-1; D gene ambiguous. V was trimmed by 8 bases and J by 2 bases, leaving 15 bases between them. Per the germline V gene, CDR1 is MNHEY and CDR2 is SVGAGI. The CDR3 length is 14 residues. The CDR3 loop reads CASSGWQTNTEAFF. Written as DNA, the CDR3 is TGTGCCAGCTCCGGATGGCAGACAAACACTGAAGCTTTCTTT.

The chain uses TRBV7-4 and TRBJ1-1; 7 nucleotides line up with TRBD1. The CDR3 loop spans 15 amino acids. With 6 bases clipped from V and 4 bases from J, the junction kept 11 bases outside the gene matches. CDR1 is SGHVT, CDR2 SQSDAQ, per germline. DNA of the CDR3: TGTGCCAGCAGGAAAACCGGGACAGACTCCACTGAAGCTTTCTTT. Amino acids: CASRKTGTDSTEAFF.